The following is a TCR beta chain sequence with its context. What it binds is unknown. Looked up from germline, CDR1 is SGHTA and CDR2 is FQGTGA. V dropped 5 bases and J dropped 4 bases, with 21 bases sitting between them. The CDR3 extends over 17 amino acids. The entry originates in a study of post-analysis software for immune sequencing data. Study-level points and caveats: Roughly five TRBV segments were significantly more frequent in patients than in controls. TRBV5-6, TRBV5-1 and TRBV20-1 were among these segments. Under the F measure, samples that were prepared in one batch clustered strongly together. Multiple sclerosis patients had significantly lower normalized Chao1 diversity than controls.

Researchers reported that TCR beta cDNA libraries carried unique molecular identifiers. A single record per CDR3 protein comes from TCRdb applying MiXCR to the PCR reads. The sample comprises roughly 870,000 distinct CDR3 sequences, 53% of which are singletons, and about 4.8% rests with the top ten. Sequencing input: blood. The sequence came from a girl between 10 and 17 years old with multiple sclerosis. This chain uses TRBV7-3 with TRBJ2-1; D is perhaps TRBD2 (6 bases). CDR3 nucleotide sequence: TGTGCCAGCAGCCCCGAGGTGGCGGGGAAAGGGTACAATGAGCAGTTCTTC. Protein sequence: CASSPEVAGKGYNEQFF.